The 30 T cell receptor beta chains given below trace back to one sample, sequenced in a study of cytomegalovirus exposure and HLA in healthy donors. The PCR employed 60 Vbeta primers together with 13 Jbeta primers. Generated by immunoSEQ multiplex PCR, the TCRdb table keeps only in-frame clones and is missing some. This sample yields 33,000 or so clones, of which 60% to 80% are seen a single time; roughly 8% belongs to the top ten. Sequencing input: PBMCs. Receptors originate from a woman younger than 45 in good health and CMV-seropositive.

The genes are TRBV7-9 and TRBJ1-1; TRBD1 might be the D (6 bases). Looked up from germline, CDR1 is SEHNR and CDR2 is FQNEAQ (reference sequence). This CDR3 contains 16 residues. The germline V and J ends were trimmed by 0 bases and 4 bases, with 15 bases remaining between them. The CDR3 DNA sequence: TGTGCCAGCAGCTTAGCGCAATTAGGGGGGGGCACTGAAGCTTTCTTT. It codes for CASSLAQLGGGTEAFF. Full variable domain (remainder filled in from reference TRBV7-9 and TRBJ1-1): DTGVSQNPRHKITKRGQNVTFRCDPISEHNRLYWYRQTLGQGPEFLTYFQNEAQLEKSRLLSDRFSAERPKGSFSTLEIQRTEQGDSAMYLCASSLAQLGGGTEAFFGQGTRLTVV.

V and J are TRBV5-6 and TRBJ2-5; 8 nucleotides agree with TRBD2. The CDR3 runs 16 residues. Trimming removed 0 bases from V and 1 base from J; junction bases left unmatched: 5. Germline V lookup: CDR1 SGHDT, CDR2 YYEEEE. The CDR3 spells CASSLAGGPLQETQYF. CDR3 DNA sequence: TGTGCCAGCAGCTTGGCGGGGGGGCCCCTCCAAGAGACCCAGTACTTC.

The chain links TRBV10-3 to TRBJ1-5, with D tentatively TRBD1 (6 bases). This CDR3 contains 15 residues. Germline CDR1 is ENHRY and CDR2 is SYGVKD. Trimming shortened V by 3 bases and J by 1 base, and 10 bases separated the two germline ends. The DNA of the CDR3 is TGTGCCATCAGTGACACAGGGTTGAGCAATCAGCCCCAGCATTTT. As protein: CAISDTGLSNQPQHF.

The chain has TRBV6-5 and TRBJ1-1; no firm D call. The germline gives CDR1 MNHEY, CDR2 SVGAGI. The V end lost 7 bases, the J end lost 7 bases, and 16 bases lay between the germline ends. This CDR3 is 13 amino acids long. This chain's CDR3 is CASTAGSYREAFF. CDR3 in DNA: TGTGCCAGCACCGCGGGGAGTTATCGTGAAGCTTTCTTT.

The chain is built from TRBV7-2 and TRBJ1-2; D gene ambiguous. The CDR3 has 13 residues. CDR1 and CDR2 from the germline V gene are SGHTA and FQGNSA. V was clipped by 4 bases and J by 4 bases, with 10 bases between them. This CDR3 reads CASSYDNTYGYTF. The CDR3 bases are TGTGCCAGCAGCTACGACAACACCTATGGCTACACCTTC.

The CDR3: CASSPRAGGAQETQYF. The CDR3 DNA sequence: TGTGCCAGCTCACCACGGGCCGGGGGGGCCCAAGAGACCCAGTACTTC. The chain employs TRBV18 and TRBJ2-5, with TRBD2 matching 8 bases. Trimming cost V 1 base and J 1 base; bases outside gene matches: 5. Germline assignment: CDR1 KGHSH and CDR2 LQKENI. This CDR3 is built from 16 residues.

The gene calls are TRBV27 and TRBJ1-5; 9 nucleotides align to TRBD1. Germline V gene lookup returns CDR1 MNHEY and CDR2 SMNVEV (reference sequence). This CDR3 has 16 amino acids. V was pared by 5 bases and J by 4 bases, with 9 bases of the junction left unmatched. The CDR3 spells CASSSTGGARNQPQHF. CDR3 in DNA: TGTGCCAGCAGTAGCACAGGGGGCGCGAGGAATCAGCCCCAGCATTTT.

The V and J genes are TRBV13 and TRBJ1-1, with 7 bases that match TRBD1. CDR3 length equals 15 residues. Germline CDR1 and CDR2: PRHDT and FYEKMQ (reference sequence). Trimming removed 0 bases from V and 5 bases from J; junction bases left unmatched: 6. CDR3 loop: CASSLGAQGRTEAFF. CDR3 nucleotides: TGTGCCAGCAGCTTAGGCGCACAGGGGCGAACTGAAGCTTTCTTT.

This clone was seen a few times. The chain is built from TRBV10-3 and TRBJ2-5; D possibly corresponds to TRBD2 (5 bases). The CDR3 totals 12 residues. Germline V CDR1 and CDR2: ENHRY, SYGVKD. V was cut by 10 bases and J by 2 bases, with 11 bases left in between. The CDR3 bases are TGTGCCACCGGACTCGGGCAAGAGACCCAGTACTTC. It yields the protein CATGLGQETQYF.

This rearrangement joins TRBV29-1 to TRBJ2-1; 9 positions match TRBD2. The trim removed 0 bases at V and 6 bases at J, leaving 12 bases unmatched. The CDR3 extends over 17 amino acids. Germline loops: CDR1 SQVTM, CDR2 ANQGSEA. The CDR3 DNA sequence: TGCAGCGTTGAAGACCCCCGCCTAGCGGGATCACCCAATGAGCAGTTCTTC. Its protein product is CSVEDPRLAGSPNEQFF.

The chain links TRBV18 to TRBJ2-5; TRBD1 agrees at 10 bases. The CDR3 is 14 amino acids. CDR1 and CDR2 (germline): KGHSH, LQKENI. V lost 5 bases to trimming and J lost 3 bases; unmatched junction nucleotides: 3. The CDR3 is CASSIGTGEETQYF. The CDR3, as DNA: TGTGCCAGCTCAATTGGGACAGGGGAAGAGACCCAGTACTTC.

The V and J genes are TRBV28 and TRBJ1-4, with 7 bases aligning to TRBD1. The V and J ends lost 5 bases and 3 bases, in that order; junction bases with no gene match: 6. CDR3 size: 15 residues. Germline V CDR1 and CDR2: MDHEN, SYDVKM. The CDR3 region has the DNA TGTGCCAGCAGTGGGCCCGGGACAGCTAATGAAAAACTGTTTTTT. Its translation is CASSGPGTANEKLFF.

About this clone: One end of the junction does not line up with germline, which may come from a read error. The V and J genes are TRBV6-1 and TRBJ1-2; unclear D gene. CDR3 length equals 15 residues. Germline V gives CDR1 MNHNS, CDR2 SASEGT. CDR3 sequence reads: CASSEAPTLNYGYPF. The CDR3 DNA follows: TGTGCCAGCAGTGAAGCTCCCACCTTGAACTATGGCTACCCCTTC.

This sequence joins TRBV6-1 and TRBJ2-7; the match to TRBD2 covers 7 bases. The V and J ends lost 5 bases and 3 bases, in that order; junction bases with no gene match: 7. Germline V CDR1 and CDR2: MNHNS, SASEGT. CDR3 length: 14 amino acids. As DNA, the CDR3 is TGTGCCAGCAGTCCGGGAGCGGGAAACTACGAGCAGTACTTC. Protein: CASSPGAGNYEQYF.

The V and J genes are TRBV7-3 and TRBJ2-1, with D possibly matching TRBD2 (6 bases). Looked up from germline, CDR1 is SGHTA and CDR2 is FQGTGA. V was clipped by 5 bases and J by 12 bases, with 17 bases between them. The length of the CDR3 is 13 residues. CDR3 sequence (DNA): TGTGCCAGCAGCCAAGAAGGGACTCGGGGGCAGTTCTTC. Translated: CASSQEGTRGQFF.

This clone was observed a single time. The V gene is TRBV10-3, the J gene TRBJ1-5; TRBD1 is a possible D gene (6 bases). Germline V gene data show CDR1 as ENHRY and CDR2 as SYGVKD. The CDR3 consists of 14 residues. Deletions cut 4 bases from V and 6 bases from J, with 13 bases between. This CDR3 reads CAISGEQGTQPQHF. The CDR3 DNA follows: TGTGCCATCAGTGGGGAACAGGGTACTCAGCCCCAGCATTTT.

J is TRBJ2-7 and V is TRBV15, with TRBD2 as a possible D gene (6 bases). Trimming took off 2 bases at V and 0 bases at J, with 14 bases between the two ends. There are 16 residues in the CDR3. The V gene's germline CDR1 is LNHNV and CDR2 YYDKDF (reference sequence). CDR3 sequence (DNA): TGTGCCACCAGCAGAAAGGGACTTCAGACCTCCTACGAGCAGTACTTC. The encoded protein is CATSRKGLQTSYEQYF.

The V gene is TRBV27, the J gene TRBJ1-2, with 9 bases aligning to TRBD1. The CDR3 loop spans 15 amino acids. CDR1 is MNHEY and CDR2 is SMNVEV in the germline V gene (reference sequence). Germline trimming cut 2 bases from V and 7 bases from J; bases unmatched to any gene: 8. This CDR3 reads CASSLHYGTGRGYTF. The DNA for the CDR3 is TGTGCCAGCAGTTTACACTACGGGACAGGGCGTGGCTACACCTTC.

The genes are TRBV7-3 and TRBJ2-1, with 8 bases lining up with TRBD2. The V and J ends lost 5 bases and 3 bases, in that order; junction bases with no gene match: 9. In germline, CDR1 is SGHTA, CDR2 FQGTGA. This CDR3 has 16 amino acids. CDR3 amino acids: CASSKGLAGLYNEQFF. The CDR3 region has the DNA TGTGCCAGCAGCAAGGGGCTAGCGGGTCTCTACAATGAGCAGTTCTTC.

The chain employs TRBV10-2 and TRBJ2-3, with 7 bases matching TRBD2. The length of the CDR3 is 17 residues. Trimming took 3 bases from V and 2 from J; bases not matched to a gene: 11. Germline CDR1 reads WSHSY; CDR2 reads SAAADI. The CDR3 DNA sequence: TGCGCCAGCAGTGATACGTCGCTAGCGGCCCCCACAGATACGCAGTATTTT. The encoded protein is CASSDTSLAAPTDTQYF.

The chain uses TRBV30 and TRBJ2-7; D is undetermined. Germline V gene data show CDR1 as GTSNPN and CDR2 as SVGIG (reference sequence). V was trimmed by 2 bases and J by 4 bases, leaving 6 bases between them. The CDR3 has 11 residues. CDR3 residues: CAWSRQYEQYF. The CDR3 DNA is TGTGCCTGGAGTCGACAATACGAGCAGTACTTC.

The DNA of the CDR3 is TGTGCCAGCAGTGAAGCGTTTCCGGGGGGGCTTGCTGGGGAGACCCAGTACTTC. It specifies CASSEAFPGGLAGETQYF. V usage is TRBV6-1 and J usage is TRBJ2-5; TRBD2 agrees at 8 bases. Germline CDR1 MNHNS, CDR2 SASEGT. CDR3 length equals 18 residues. V trimming: 0 bases; J trimming: 5 bases; junction bases outside the gene matches: 14.

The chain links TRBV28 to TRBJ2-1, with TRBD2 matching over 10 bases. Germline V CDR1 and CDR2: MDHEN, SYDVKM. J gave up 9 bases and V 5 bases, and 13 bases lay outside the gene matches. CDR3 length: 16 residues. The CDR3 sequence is CASSPRGSGGSTEQFF. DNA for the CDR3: TGTGCCAGCAGTCCAAGGGGTAGCGGGGGGTCGACTGAGCAGTTCTTC.

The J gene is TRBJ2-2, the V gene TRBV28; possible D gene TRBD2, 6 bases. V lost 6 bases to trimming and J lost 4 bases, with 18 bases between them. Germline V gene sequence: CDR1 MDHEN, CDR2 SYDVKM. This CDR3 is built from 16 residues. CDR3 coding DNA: TGTGCCAGCAGGCCAATAAGGTCCGGGGGCACCGGGGAGCTGTTTTTT. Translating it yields CASRPIRSGGTGELFF.

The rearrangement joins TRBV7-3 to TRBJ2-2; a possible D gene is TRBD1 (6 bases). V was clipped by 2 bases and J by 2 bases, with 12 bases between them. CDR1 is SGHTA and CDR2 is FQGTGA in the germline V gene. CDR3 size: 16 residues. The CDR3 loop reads CASSLGPGDNTGELFF. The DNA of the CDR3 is TGTGCCAGCAGCTTAGGTCCAGGGGACAACACCGGGGAGCTGTTTTTT.

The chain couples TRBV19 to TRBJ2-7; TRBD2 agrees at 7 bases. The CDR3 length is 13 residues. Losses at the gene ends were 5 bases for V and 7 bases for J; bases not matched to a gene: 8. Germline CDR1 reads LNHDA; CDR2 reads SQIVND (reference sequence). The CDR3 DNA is TGTGCCAGTAGTGAGGGACTAACGGGGGAGCAGTACTTC. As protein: CASSEGLTGEQYF.

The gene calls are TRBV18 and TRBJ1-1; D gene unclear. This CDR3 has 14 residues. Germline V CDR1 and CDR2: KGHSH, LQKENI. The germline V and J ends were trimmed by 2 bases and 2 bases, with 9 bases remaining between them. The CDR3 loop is CASSPSARNTEAFF. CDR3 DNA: TGTGCCAGCTCACCATCCGCGAGAAACACTGAAGCTTTCTTT.

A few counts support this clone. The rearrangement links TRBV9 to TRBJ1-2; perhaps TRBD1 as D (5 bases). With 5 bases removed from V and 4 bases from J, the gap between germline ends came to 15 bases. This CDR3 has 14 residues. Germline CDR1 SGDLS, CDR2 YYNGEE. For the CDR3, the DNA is TGTGCCAGCAGTAACCGTTTGACAGCCTATGGCTACACCTTC. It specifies CASSNRLTAYGYTF. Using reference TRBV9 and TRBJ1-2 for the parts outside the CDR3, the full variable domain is DSGVTQTPKHLITATGQRVTLRCSPRSGDLSVYWYQQSLDQGLQFLIQYYNGEERAKGNILERFSAQQFPDLHSELNLSSLELGDSALYFCASSNRLTAYGYTFGSGTRLTVV.

In DNA, the CDR3 is TGTGCCTGGAGTCGTTTCCCGCAGGGTAATCAACAGACCCAGTACTTC. Its protein is CAWSRFPQGNQQTQYF. The chain uses TRBV30 and TRBJ2-5, with D tentatively TRBD1 (5 bases). Trimming shortened V by 2 bases and J by 6 bases, and 22 bases separated the two germline ends. The CDR3 runs to 16 residues. Looked up from germline, CDR1 is GTSNPN and CDR2 is SVGIG (reference sequence).

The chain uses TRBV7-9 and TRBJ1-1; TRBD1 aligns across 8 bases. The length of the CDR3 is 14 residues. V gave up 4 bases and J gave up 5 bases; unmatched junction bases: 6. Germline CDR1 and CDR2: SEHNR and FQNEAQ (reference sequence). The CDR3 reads CASSSTGAFTEAFF. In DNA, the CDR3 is TGTGCCAGCAGCTCGACAGGGGCTTTTACTGAAGCTTTCTTT.